A single T cell receptor beta chain is shown here with its context. The antigen remains undetermined. The treatment: roughly 20 received Ad26.COV2.S at low or high dose, single or two shots; about 5 received placebo; per-sample allocation not given. Sampling occurred on day 63 after the first vaccine or placebo injection. The data are from a study of Ad26.COV2.S vaccination and SARS-CoV-2 variants. Trimming removed 5 bases from V and 2 bases from J; junction bases left unmatched: 10. CDR3 size: 18 residues. The V gene's germline CDR1 is KGHDR and CDR2 SFDVKD. Produced via immunoSEQ multiplex PCR; TCRdb's table is partial and in-frame only. The sample includes roughly 700,000 clones, approximately 88% seen only once; the top ten take around 1.4%. Overall study findings and caveats: The study found higher spike-specific TCR breadth in vaccine than placebo recipients. Reportedly, after vaccination the spike-specific CD8+ and CD4+ T cell responses displayed substantial breadth. The study found similar non-spike TCR breadth in vaccine and placebo recipients.

The source material was peripheral blood, sampled in a trial of Ad26.COV2.S vaccine versus placebo. The V and J genes are TRBV24-1 and TRBJ2-5, with 13 positions matching TRBD2. The TCR was taken from a person aged 18-60 years who received the Ad26.COV2.S COVID-19 vaccine or a placebo. DNA for the CDR3: TGTGCCACCAGTGCCCCCCGCAGGGGACTAGCGGGACAAGAGACCCAGTACTTC. Translation: CATSAPRRGLAGQETQYF.